These 2 T cell receptor beta chains were sequenced from one sample in a study of CD8+CD57+ T cells in acquired aplastic anemia. Genomic DNA, serving as template, underwent TCR beta VDJ and CDR3 profiling. Each CDR3 protein is one row after TCRdb ran MiXCR on the reads. The sample carries some 130,000 distinct CDR3 sequences, roughly 40% recorded once. The specimen was sorted CD4+, CD8+, or CD8+CD57+ T cells (not recorded which) from PBMCs. These receptors all stem from a human donor in good health, serving as a control.

V is TRBV5-1 and J is TRBJ2-7, with TRBD2 matching over 7 bases. The J call may be in error: the DNA end matches TRBJ2-1 better. The CDR3 consists of 15 residues. Per the germline V gene, CDR1 is SGHRS and CDR2 is YFSETQ. CDR3 sequence: CASSQAAGDLNEQFF. CDR3 DNA: TGCGCCAGCAGCCAAGCGGCGGGAGACCTAAATGAGCAGTTCTTC.

This chain connects TRBV2 to TRBJ2-3, with D perhaps matching TRBD1 (6 bases). Germline CDR1 reads SNHLY; CDR2 reads FYNNEI. The V end was cut by 8 bases, the J end by 3 bases, with 15 bases between. The CDR3 contains 14 residues. CDR3 DNA sequence: TGTGCCAGCGGCCAGGGGATGGAAACAGATACGCAGTATTTT. Amino acids: CASGQGMETDTQYF.